This T cell receptor beta chain is from a study of low-dose radiotherapy and immunotherapy resistance in tumors. Study-wide context: Ipilimumab 1 mg/kg every six weeks, together with nivolumab 240 mg every two weeks, was given intravenously to patients. Administration of intravenous cyclophosphamide at 200 mg/m2 took place every two weeks, one day before radiation and immunotherapy.

Time point: after trial treatment. Treatment defined: LDRT plus nivolumab, ipilimumab, low-dose cyclophosphamide and aspirin (RACIN trial). TRAV- and TRBV-specific primers were used for first-strand cDNA, which covered alpha and beta chains. It was with a constant-region primer and a V-primer adapter that TCRs were amplified over roughly 18 PCR cycles. TCRdb passed the reads through MiXCR, listing each CDR3 protein once. The sample lists under 75,000 distinct CDR3 sequences, less than 30% occurring once. This clonotype has ten or more counts. The sequence was collected from a male donor with prostate cancer. Sequenced here: PBMCs, sampled after low-dose radiotherapy plus immunotherapy.

The CDR3 spells CASSHLRGRDTQYF. The CDR3 bases are TGTGCCAGCAGTCACCTGAGGGGCAGGGATACGCAGTATTTT. This chain connects TRBV6-2 or TRBV6-3 to TRBJ2-3; D assignment may be TRBD1 or TRBD2 (5 bases each). Germline CDR1 reads MNHEY; CDR2 reads SVGEGT. The CDR3 length is 14 residues. The V end lost 5 bases, the J end lost 6 bases, and 15 bases lay between the germline ends.